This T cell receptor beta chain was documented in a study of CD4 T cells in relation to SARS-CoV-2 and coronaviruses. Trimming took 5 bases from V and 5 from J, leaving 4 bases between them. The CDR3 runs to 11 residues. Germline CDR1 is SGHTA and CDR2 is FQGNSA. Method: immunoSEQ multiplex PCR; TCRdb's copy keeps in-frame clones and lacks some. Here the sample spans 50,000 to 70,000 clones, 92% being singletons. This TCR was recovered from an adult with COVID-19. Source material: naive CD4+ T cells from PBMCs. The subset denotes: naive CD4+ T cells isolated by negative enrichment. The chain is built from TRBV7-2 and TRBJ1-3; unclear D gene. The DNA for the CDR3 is TGTGCCAGCAGCCCGCGAAACACCATATATTTT. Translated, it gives CASSPRNTIYF.